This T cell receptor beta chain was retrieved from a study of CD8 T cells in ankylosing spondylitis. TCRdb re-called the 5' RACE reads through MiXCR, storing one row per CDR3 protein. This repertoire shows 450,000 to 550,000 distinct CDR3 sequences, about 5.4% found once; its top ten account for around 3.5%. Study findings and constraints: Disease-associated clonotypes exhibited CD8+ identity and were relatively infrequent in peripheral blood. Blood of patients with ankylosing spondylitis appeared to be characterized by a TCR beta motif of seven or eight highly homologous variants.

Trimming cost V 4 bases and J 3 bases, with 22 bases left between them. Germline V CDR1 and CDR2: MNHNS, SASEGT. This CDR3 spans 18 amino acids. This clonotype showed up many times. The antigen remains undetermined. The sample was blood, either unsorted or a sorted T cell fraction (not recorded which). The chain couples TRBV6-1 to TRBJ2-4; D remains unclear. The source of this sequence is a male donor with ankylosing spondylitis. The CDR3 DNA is TGTGCCAGCAGTGCTGCCCCCCTGATTCCTTTGGGCAAAAACATTCAGTACTTC. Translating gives CASSAAPLIPLGKNIQYF.